A single T cell receptor (beta chain) is shown here with its context. Its cognate antigen is unknown. Primers for the PCR totalled 60 Vbeta and 13 Jbeta. Some clones are missing from TCRdb's copy, which holds only in-frame ones; the method was immunoSEQ multiplex PCR. The table for this sample gives roughly 30,000 clones. The sample belongs to a study of cytomegalovirus exposure and HLA in healthy donors. Trimming took 3 bases from V and 5 from J; bases not matched to a gene: 12. Germline-derived CDR1 and CDR2 are SGHTA and FQGTGA. This CDR3 has 17 residues. Findings and limits, study-wide: The availability of immune exposure information extended only to CMV serostatus. HLA alleles showed associations with roughly 17,000 TCR beta sequences in a later analysis, at a 0.05 false discovery rate.

The chain joins TRBV7-3 to TRBJ2-3; 9 nucleotides match TRBD2. The TCR was taken from a female donor in good health and CMV-seronegative. Material: PBMCs. Here the CDR3 reads CASSLGLAGGPRDTQYF. In DNA form, the CDR3 reads TGTGCCAGCAGCTTGGGTCTGGCGGGGGGGCCAAGAGATACGCAGTATTTT.